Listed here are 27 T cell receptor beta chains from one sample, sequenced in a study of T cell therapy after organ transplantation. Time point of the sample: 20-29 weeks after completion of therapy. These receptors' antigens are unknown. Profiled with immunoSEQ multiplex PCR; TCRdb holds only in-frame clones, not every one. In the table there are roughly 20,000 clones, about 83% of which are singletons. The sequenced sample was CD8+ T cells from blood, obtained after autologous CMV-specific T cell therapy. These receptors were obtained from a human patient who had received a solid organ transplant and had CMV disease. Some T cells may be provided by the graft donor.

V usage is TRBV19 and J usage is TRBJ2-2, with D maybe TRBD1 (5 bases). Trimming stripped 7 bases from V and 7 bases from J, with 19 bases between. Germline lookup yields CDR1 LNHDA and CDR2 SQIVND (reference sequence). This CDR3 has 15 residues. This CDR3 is CASTKWAGMIGELFF. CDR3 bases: TGTGCCAGTACTAAGTGGGCAGGGATGATCGGGGAGCTGTTTTTT.

The CDR3 sequence is CASSLAGFNEQYF. The DNA for the CDR3 is TGTGCCAGCAGCTTGGCAGGCTTTAACGAGCAGTACTTC. This chain links TRBV5-6 with TRBJ2-7; D is ambiguous. The CDR3 loop spans 13 amino acids. From germline, CDR1 is SGHDT and CDR2 YYEEEE. V was clipped by 0 bases and J by 5 bases, with 9 bases between them.

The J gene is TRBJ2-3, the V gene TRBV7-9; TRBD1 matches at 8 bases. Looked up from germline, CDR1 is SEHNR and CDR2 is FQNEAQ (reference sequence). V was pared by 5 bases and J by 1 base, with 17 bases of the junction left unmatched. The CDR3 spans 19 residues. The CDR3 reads CASSGGTGPLRGGTDTQYF. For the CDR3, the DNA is TGTGCCAGCAGCGGAGGGACAGGCCCTCTACGAGGGGGCACAGATACGCAGTATTTT.

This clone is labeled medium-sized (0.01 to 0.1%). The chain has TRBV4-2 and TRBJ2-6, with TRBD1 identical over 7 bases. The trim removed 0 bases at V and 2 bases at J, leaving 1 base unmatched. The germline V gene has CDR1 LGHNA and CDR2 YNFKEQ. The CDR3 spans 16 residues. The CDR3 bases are TGTGCCAGCAGCCAAGATCAGGGGGCTGGGGCCAACGTCCTGACTTTC. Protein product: CASSQDQGAGANVLTF.

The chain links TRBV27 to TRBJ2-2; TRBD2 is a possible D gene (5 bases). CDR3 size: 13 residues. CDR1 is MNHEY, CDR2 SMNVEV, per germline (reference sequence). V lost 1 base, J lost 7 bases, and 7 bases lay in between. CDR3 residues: CASSLWENGELFF. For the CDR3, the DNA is TGTGCCAGCAGTTTATGGGAGAACGGGGAGCTGTTTTTT.

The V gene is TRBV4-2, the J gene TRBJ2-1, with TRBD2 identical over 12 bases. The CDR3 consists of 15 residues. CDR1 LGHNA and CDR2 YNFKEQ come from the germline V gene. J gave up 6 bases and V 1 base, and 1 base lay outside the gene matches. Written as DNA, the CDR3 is TGTGCCAGCAGCCAAGCTAGCGGGGGGGCCAATGAGCAGTTCTTC. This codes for CASSQASGGANEQFF.

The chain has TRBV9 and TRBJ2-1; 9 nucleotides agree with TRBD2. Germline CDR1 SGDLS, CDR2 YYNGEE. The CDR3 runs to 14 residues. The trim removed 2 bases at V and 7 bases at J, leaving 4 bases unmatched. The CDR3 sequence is CASSVWLAGNEQFF. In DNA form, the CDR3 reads TGTGCCAGCAGCGTTTGGCTAGCGGGAAATGAGCAGTTCTTC.

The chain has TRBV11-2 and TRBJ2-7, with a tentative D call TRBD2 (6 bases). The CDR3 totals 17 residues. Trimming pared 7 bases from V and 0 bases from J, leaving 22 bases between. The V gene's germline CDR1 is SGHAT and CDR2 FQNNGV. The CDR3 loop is CASNSMGLSTGSYEQYF. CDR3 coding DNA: TGTGCCAGCAACTCTATGGGACTTTCAACAGGCTCCTACGAGCAGTACTTC.

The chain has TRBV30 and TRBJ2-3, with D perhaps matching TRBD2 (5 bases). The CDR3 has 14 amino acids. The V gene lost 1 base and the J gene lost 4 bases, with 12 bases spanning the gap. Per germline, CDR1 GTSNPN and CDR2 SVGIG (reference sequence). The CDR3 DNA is TGTGCCTGGAGTGAAGAGTATAGCGCAGATACGCAGTATTTT. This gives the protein CAWSEEYSADTQYF. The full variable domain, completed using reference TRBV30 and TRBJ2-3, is SQTIHQWPATLVQPVGSPLSLECTVEGTSNPNLYWYRQAAGRGLQLLFYSVGIGQISSEVPQNLSASRPQDRQFILSSKKLLLSDSGFYLCAWSEEYSADTQYFGPGTRLTVL.

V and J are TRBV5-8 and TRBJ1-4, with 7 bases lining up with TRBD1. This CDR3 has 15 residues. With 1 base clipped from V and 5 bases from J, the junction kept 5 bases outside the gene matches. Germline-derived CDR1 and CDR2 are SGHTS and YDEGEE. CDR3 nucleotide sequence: TGTGCCAGCAGCTTGTGGGGACAGCCGAATGAAAAACTGTTTTTT. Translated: CASSLWGQPNEKLFF.

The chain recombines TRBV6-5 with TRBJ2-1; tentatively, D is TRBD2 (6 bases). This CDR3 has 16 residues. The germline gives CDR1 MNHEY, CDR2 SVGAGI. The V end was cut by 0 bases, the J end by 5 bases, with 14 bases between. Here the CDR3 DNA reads TGTGCCAGCAGTTACTCCGCCAGCGGGCTTAACAATGAGCAGTTCTTC. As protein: CASSYSASGLNNEQFF.

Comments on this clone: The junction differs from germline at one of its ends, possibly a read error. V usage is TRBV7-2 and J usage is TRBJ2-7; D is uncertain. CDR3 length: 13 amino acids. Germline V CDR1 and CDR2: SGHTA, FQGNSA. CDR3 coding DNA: TGCGCCAGCAGCCAAGATGGAGACAACGAGCAGTACTTC. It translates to CASSQDGDNEQYF.

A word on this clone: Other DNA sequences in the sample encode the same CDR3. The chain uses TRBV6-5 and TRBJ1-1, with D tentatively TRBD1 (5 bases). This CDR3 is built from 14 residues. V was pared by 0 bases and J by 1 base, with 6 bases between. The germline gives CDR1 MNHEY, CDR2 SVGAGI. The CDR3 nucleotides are TGTGCCAGCAGTTACTCGGGGGAGAACACTGAAGCTTTCTTT. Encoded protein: CASSYSGENTEAFF.

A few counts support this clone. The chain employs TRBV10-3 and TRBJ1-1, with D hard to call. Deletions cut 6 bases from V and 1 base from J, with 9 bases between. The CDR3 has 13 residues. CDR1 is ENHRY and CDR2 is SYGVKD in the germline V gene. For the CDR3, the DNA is TGTGCCATCAGGATCACGCAGAACACTGAAGCTTTCTTT. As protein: CAIRITQNTEAFF.

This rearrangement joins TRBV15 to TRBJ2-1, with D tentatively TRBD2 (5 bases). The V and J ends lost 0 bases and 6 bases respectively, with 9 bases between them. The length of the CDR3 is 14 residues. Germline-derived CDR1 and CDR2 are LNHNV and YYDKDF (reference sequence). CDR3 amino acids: CATSREFEGNEQFF. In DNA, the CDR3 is TGTGCCACCAGCAGAGAATTCGAGGGCAATGAGCAGTTCTTC.

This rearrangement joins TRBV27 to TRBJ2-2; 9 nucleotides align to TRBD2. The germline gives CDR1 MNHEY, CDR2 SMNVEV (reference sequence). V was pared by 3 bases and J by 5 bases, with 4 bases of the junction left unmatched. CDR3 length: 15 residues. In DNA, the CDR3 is TGTGCCAGCAGTTTGGTTAGCGGGAGAACCGGGGAGCTGTTTTTT. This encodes CASSLVSGRTGELFF.

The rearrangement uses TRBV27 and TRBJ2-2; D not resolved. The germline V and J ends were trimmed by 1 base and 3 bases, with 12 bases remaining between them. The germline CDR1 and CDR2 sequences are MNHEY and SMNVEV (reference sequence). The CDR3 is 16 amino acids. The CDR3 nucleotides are TGTGCCAGCAGTTTATTATCTCAGCACTACACCGGGGAGCTGTTTTTT. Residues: CASSLLSQHYTGELFF.

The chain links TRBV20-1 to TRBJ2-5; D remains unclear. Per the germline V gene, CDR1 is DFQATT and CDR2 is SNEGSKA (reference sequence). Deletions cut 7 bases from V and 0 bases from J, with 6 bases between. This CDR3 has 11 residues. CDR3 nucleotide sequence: TGCAGTGGGGTGTACCAAGAGACCCAGTACTTC. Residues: CSGVYQETQYF.

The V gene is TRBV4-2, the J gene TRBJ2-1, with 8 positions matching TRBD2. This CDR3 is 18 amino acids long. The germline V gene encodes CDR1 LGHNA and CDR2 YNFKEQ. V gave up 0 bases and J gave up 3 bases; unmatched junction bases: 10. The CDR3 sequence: CASSQDGQRGSYYNEQFF. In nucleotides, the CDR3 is TGTGCCAGCAGCCAAGATGGCCAGCGGGGGTCCTACTACAATGAGCAGTTCTTC.

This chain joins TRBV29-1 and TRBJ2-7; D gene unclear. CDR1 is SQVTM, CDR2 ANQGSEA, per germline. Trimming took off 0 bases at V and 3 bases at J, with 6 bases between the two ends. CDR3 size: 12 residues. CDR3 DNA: TGCAGCGTTGAAGATCACAGCTACGAGCAGTACTTC. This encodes CSVEDHSYEQYF.

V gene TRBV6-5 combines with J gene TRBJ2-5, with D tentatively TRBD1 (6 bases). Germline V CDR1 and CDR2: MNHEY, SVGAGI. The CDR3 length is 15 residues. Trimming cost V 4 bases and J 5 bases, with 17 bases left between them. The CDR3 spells CASSSLIGGTETQYF. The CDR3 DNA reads TGTGCCAGCAGTTCCCTGATTGGGGGCACCGAGACCCAGTACTTC.

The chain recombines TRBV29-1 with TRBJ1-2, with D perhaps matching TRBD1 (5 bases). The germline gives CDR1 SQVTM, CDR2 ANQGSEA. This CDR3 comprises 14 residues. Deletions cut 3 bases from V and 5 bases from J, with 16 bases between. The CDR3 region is CSVDSGQGLYGYTF. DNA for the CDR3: TGCAGCGTTGACAGCGGACAAGGGCTGTATGGCTACACCTTC.

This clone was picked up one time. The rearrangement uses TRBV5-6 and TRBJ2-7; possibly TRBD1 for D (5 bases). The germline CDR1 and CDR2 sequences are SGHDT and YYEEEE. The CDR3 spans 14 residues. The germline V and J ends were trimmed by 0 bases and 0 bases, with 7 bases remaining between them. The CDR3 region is CASSLAGNSYEQYF. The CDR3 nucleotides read TGTGCCAGCAGCTTGGCAGGGAACTCCTACGAGCAGTACTTC. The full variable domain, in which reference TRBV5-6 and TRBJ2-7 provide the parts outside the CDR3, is DAGVTQSPTHLIKTRGQQVTLRCSPKSGHDTVSWYQQALGQGPQFIFQYYEEEERQRGNFPDRFSGHQFPNYSSELNVNALLLGDSALYLCASSLAGNSYEQYFGPGTRLTVT.

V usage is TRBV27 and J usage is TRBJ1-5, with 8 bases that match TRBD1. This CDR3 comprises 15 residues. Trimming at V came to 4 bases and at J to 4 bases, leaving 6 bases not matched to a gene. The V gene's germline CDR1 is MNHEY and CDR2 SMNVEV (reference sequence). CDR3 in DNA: TGTGCCAGCAGTTCGGGACAGGCAGGAAATCAGCCCCAGCATTTT. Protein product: CASSSGQAGNQPQHF.

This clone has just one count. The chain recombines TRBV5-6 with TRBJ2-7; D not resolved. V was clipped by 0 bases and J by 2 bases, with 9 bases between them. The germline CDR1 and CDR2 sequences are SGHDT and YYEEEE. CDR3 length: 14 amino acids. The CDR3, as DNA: TGTGCCAGCAGCTTGGGATATGGGGCCTACGAGCAGTACTTC. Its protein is CASSLGYGAYEQYF.

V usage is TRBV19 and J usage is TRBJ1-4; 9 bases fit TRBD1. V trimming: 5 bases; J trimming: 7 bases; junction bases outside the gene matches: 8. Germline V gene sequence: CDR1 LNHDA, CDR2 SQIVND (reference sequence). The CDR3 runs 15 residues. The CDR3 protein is CASSFLGTGIEKLFF. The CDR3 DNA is TGTGCCAGTAGTTTCCTCGGGACAGGGATTGAAAAACTGTTTTTT.

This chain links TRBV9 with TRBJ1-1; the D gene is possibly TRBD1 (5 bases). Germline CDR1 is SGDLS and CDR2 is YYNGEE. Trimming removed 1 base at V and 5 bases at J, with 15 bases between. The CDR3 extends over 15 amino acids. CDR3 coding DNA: TGTGCCAGCAGCGTATCGGGGCAGGGTGGGACTGAAGCTTTCTTT. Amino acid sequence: CASSVSGQGGTEAFF.